Given below is one T cell receptor (beta chain) in context. These data belong to a study of blood T cell repertoires in COVID-19. Study background: COVID-19 samples from acute and convalescent phases originated in the United States, Italy and Spain. In each case, the material was cDNA or gDNA derived from T cells, B-cell-depleted T cells, or PBMCs.

Original handling: Reference gene primer amplification gave nucleated cell count estimates. The data were produced by immunoSEQ multiplex PCR, yet TCRdb's version contains in-frame clones alone and is incomplete. V and J calls and clone size are as listed in that table; D and trimming were resolved from the DNA. The sample yields some 78,000 clones, about 83% seen once. With 0 bases clipped from V and 8 bases from J, the junction kept 9 bases outside the gene matches. Germline lookup yields CDR1 WSHSY and CDR2 SAAADI. The CDR3 totals 15 residues. Sequencing input: peripheral blood. The receptor was isolated from a man aged 50 or older with acute or convalescent COVID-19. The chain is built from TRBV10-2 and TRBJ1-2; 7 nucleotides agree with TRBD1. In nucleotides, the CDR3 is TGCGCCAGCAGTGAGTCAGCTACAGGGGATCACGGCTACACCTTC. Protein product: CASSESATGDHGYTF.